Below are 16 T cell receptor beta chains sequenced from a single sample in a study of shared clonotypes between healthy human individuals. Libraries were prepared by immunoSEQ multiplex PCR; TCRdb keeps only in-frame clonotypes and omits some of them. The table has some 1,900,000 clones, less than 95% seen once; the top ten hold 0.9% to 1.5%. Cells designated naive CD8 were CD45RO-negative and were positively selected for CCR7, with terminally differentiated effector memory CD45RA+ cells excluded. The sample consisted of naive CD8+ T cells sorted from blood. Receptors were obtained from a man in his late teens or twenties in good health.

J is TRBJ2-1 and V is TRBV5-1; 9 bases agree with TRBD2. V lost 2 bases and J lost 0; bases outside the gene matches: 3. Looked up from germline, CDR1 is SGHRS and CDR2 is YFSETQ. The CDR3 is 16 amino acids. The DNA for the CDR3 is TGCGCCAGCAGCTTTAGCGGGAGCCTCTCCTACAATGAGCAGTTCTTC. Encoded protein: CASSFSGSLSYNEQFF.

The J gene is TRBJ1-6, the V gene TRBV5-5; 9 nucleotides match TRBD1. The CDR3 extends over 16 amino acids. The germline V gene has CDR1 SGHKS and CDR2 YYEKEE (reference sequence). J gave up 7 bases and V 3 bases, and 8 bases lay outside the gene matches. CDR3 nucleotide sequence: TGTGCCAGCAGCTACCAGCCGGGACAGGGAAATTCACCCCTCCACTTT. Translated: CASSYQPGQGNSPLHF.

The chain couples TRBV4-1 to TRBJ1-4; 9 bases match TRBD1. CDR1 and CDR2 (germline): MGHRA, YSYEKL. CDR3 length: 15 amino acids. V lost 7 bases, J lost 8 bases, and 11 bases stayed unmatched. CDR3 DNA sequence: TGCGCCAGCACGTTGTGGGACAGGGAAGGAGAAAAACTGTTTTTT. This codes for CASTLWDREGEKLFF.

The genes are TRBV9 and TRBJ1-6; D unresolved. Trimming removed 2 bases from V and 9 bases from J, with 12 bases in between. Per germline, CDR1 SGDLS and CDR2 YYNGEE. The CDR3 is 14 amino acids. The DNA of the CDR3 is TGTGCCAGCAGCGTGGAGGGATATGGTTCACCCCTCCACTTT. Its translation: CASSVEGYGSPLHF.

About this clone itself: The sample carries other DNA sequences with the same CDR3. The chain's CDR3 is CASSLVGGVSSYNEQFF. As DNA, the CDR3 is TGCGCCAGCAGCTTGGTTGGCGGCGTAAGCTCCTACAATGAGCAGTTCTTC. V usage is TRBV5-1 and J usage is TRBJ2-1; D gene unclear. From germline, CDR1 is SGHRS and CDR2 YFSETQ. Trimming cost V 0 bases and J 0 bases, with 13 bases left between them. The CDR3 consists of 17 residues. The variable domain in full, completed from reference TRBV5-1 and TRBJ2-1, reads KAGVTQTPRYLIKTRGQQVTLSCSPISGHRSVSWYQQTPGQGLQFLFEYFSETQRNKGNFPGRFSGRQFSNSRSEMNVSTLELGDSALYLCASSLVGGVSSYNEQFFGPGTRLTVL.

This chain connects TRBV27 to TRBJ1-2, with a weak D call TRBD1 (6 bases). The germline V and J ends were trimmed by 0 bases and 6 bases, with 11 bases remaining between them. CDR1 MNHEY and CDR2 SMNVEV come from the germline V gene (reference sequence). This CDR3 contains 14 residues. The CDR3 nucleotides read TGTGCCAGCAGTTTATCAACAGGGAATGATGGCTACACCTTC. This gives the protein CASSLSTGNDGYTF.

The chain combines TRBV27 with TRBJ2-7; possibly TRBD2 for D (6 bases). Germline CDR1 and CDR2: MNHEY and SMNVEV (reference sequence). The CDR3 spans 12 residues. Trimming removed 6 bases from V and 4 bases from J, with 10 bases in between. The CDR3 loop is CASRIAAYEQYF. Here the CDR3 DNA reads TGTGCCAGCAGAATAGCGGCTTACGAGCAGTACTTC.

V and J are TRBV19 and TRBJ1-5; 9 bases agree with TRBD1. Germline CDR1 LNHDA, CDR2 SQIVND (reference sequence). The CDR3 spans 17 residues. V gave up 6 bases and J gave up 0 bases; unmatched junction bases: 9. Here the CDR3 reads CASSWTGEYYSNQPQHF. CDR3 coding DNA: TGTGCCAGTAGCTGGACAGGGGAGTACTATAGCAATCAGCCCCAGCATTTT.

DNA of the CDR3: TGTGCCAGCAGTTTAAACTTAGGGACAGGGACATACGAGCAGTACTTC. It specifies CASSLNLGTGTYEQYF. The rearrangement links TRBV27 to TRBJ2-7; 9 positions match TRBD1. The ends lost 2 bases at V and 4 bases at J; junction bases unmatched: 9. The length of the CDR3 is 16 residues. Germline CDR1 and CDR2: MNHEY and SMNVEV (reference sequence).

V gene TRBV19 combines with J gene TRBJ2-1; no firm D call. The CDR3 consists of 13 residues. Trimming removed 0 bases at V and 9 bases at J, with 9 bases between. Germline CDR1 reads LNHDA; CDR2 reads SQIVND (reference sequence). The CDR3 protein is CASSIDVGVEQFF. The CDR3 DNA reads as TGTGCCAGTAGTATAGACGTTGGTGTTGAGCAGTTCTTC.

The chain recombines TRBV7-8 with TRBJ2-4; 10 nucleotides align to TRBD2. Germline V gene lookup returns CDR1 SGHVS and CDR2 FQNEAQ. The CDR3 consists of 16 residues. V was pared by 2 bases and J by 6 bases, with 7 bases of the junction left unmatched. CDR3 bases: TGTGCCAGCAGCTTACGGGTAGCGGGAGGCCTAAACATTCAGTACTTC. This gives the protein CASSLRVAGGLNIQYF.

For this clone: Other DNA sequences within the sample encode an identical CDR3. The chain carries TRBV27 and TRBJ2-1; 8 nucleotides match TRBD2. Germline CDR1 is MNHEY and CDR2 is SMNVEV (reference sequence). Germline trimming cut 8 bases from V and 7 bases from J; bases unmatched to any gene: 10. The CDR3 spans 14 residues. This CDR3 is CASGLAGGRNEQFF. DNA for the CDR3: TGTGCCAGCGGACTAGCAGGTGGGAGGAATGAGCAGTTCTTC.

The CDR3 sequence: CASSQGAAGVYEQYF. The CDR3 coding sequence is TGCGCCAGCAGCCAAGGGGCGGCAGGGGTGTACGAGCAGTACTTC. This chain links TRBV4-3 with TRBJ2-7; TRBD1 is a possible D gene (6 bases). Germline CDR1 and CDR2: LGHNA and YSLEER. The CDR3 spans 15 residues. The germline V and J ends were trimmed by 1 base and 4 bases, with 14 bases remaining between them.

This clone was counted once. Other DNA sequences of this sample code for an identical CDR3. V and J are TRBV7-9 and TRBJ2-1, with D uncertain. Germline CDR1 reads SEHNR; CDR2 reads FQNEAQ (reference sequence). Trimming removed 3 bases at V and 2 bases at J, with 8 bases between. CDR3 length: 14 residues. The CDR3 coding sequence is TGTGCCAGCAGCTTTGACTCTACCTACAATGAGCAGTTCTTC. This encodes CASSFDSTYNEQFF.

CDR3 loop: CASSNPETDEQYF. The CDR3 coding sequence is TGTGCCAGCAGCAACCCCGAGACAGACGAGCAGTACTTC. This chain uses TRBV5-4 with TRBJ2-7; TRBD1 is a possible D gene (5 bases). The V end was cut by 4 bases, the J end by 5 bases, with 13 bases between. This CDR3 contains 13 residues. From germline, CDR1 is SGHNT and CDR2 YYREEE (reference sequence).

The chain is built from TRBV9 and TRBJ2-5, with no clear D. CDR1 SGDLS and CDR2 YYNGEE come from the germline V gene. The CDR3 extends over 17 amino acids. Between the trimmed V and J ends, which lost 3 bases and 2 bases, there was a span of 20 bases. CDR3: CASSEGPVQPIQETQYF. CDR3 nucleotides: TGTGCCAGCAGCGAGGGCCCCGTACAGCCGATACAAGAGACCCAGTACTTC.